Below, one T cell receptor beta chain is given with its context. The antigen this receptor binds is unknown. Base qualities are not recorded, but no much larger clone differs from it by a single base. Healthy HIV-negative adults with no recently reported acute infections or vaccinations were included as donors. All donors were Caucasian adults living in Nashville, Tennessee, USA. CD8 memory samples were composed of magnetically selected CD45RO+ cells combined with CCR7-negative CD45RA+ effector memory (TemRA) cells. Blood was collected by leukapheresis, and PBMCs were isolated by Ficoll-Histopaque density gradient centrifugation and then cryopreserved in liquid nitrogen vapor phase. Analytical flow cytometry was used to check the purity and quantity of each magnetically sorted T cell population. Genomic DNA was isolated from every sorted fraction and measured by UV absorbance on a Nanodrop 2000c.

TCR CDR3 regions were amplified from genomic DNA by multiplex PCR using the deep immunoSEQ assay. Extracted genomic DNA from each cell subset was distributed evenly across all wells of several immunoSEQ 96-well plates, and each plate was treated as a replicate. For sorted subsets, each replicate PCR was loaded with approximately 200 ng genomic DNA, equivalent to some 27,000 T cell genomes. Purified libraries were quantified with a Qubit 3.0 fluorometer, sized on a Bioanalyzer 2100, and re-quantified with the KAPA Library Quantification kit. Every immunoSEQ 96-well plate was sequenced on a separate single-read 150-cycle Illumina NextSeq 550 flow cell. On the authors' methods: Because only junctional sequences without quality scores were contained in the immunoSEQ output, filtering matching that applied to full-length reads could not be performed. To assign V/J genes and CDR3, sequences were annotated against IMGT germline references using PyIR, a Python wrapper for IgBLAST v1.9. Reads were removed for weak V/J assignments (E-value above 1e-6), missing CDR3, stop codons, out-of-frame junctions, or ambiguous translated residues. V3J clonotypes were defined by identical inferred V gene, J gene, and CDR3 amino acid sequence. Percentage overlap between repertoires was computed as shared unique clonotypes divided by the size of the smaller repertoire. Three approaches were used to assess repertoire richness: RTK rarefaction, the Chao1 estimator, and Recon v2.1 estimates of unobserved clonotypes. For all TCRbeta clonotypes obtained by the gDNA method from several donors, generation probabilities were computed with OLGA. TCRdb took over this immuneACCESS table, retaining in-frame rearrangements with V and J assigned. Such tables are incomplete; in checked studies, under half of the missing clones stem from an unresolved V gene, and the remainder is unexplained. V and J calls and clone size come straight from that table; D and trimming were deduced from the DNA. In all, the sample holds approximately 350,000 clones, and around 96% of those were seen once. The top ten hold about 0.32% of the sample.

The data were obtained in a study of shared clonotypes between healthy human individuals (dated by TCRdb to about 2020). For the study in its entirety: The cohort included a few men and a couple of women between 18 and 49 years of age. For each donor, three plates each were used for CD4 naive and CD4 memory, two plates were used for CD8 naive, and one plate was used for CD8 memory. Between about 0.8 and 9 billion PBMCs per donor were obtained by leukapheresis. To estimate repertoire size and how much clonotypes are shared between individuals, the study performed deep sequencing of blood TCR repertoires from roughly five healthy adults. Libraries were prepared and TCR repertoires were sequenced by different laboratories using diverse techniques, in order to increase sequencing depth and limit assay-specific biases.

Beyond this particular receptor, the publication reports: Even with the large sequencing depth, rarefaction of the sorted-subset datasets indicated that sequencing was incomplete. Sampling was restricted to blood, and TCR repertoires in tissues likely differ from the TCR repertoires found in blood. When a handful of donors were compared, the shared fraction of clonotypes was 5% to 6.5% for naive CD4, approximately 3.3% for naive CD8, 2% to 2.5% for memory CD4, and 0.4% for memory CD8. Based on pairwise subsampling, the degree of clonotype sharing among donors was expected to be affected by sequencing depth. Because the study included only a small number of donors, the genetic and exposure-history diversity represented was limited. Compared with non-shared clonotypes, the clonotypes found in all four sorted-subset donors had higher generation probabilities. Larger estimated clonotype richness was generally found for naive subsets than for memory subsets.

The CDR3 contains 15 residues, cysteine and phenylalanine counted. The read is trimmed to its CDR3 DNA, 45 bases read in frame from base 1. In the germline V gene, CDR1 corresponds to SGHDN and CDR2 to FVKESK. V and J are truncated by 0 bases and 3 bases respectively, leaving an intervening sequence of 12 bases. The V and J segments used are TRBV14 and TRBJ2-7; the best D guess is TRBD2, with 5 bases matching. The receptor was derived from a man aged 25-45 years in good health. The material sequenced was memory CD8+ T cells sorted from blood. The meaning of the sample's cell subset or site label: CD45RO+ cells pooled with CCR7-negative TemRA cells. In nucleotides, the sequence is TGTGCCAGCAGCCAAGAGGGAGACTACCTCTACGAGCAGTACTTC. This codes for CASSQEGDYLYEQYF.